A selection of T cell receptor beta chains follows, all from one sample in a study of T cell responses to AZD1222 COVID-19 vaccine. Sequencing was performed with immunoSEQ multiplex PCR; in TCRdb, only in-frame clones are kept and a portion is missing. Of 120,000 or so clones in the sample, roughly 85% are singletons; the top ten hold under 20%. Material: peripheral blood, obtained on day 0 of MenACWY control vaccination. The receptor source for this set is an adult in good health. The CDR3 runs from the conserved cysteine through the conserved F or W. D genes are given only for firm matches. Size tells how often a clone was seen (once, few, many) or the class of an expanded clone, and some rows leave it out.

clone_size j_call v_call d_call cdr3_aa cdr3_nt
. TRBJ2-7 TRBV9 TRBD2 CASGPAGKGTYEQYF TGTGCCAGCGGTCCAGCGGGGAAAGGCACCTACGAGCAGTACTTC
. TRBJ2-5 TRBV2 . CASNPGTFVRETQYF TGTGCCAGCAACCCGGGGACTTTCGTTCGAGAGACCCAGTACTTC
. TRBJ1-5 TRBV12-3/TRBV12-4 . CASSLVGGQPQHF TGTGCCAGCAGTTTAGTTGGGGGGCAGCCCCAGCATTTT
. TRBJ2-3 TRBV5-1 TRBD2 CASSFGLAGTDTQYF TGCGCCAGCAGCTTCGGACTAGCGGGAACAGATACGCAGTATTTT
few TRBJ1-2 TRBV28 . CASMTVNYGYTF TGTGCCAGCATGACAGTGAACTATGGCTACACCTTC
. TRBJ2-7 TRBV27 TRBD2 CASPGGGGEQYF TGTGCCAGCCCGGGGGGAGGTGGCGAGCAGTACTTC
once TRBJ2-1 TRBV19 TRBD2 CASSIAGLGAYEQFF TGTGCCAGTAGTATAGCCGGACTAGGAGCCTATGAGCAGTTCTTC
. TRBJ2-5 TRBV11-3 TRBD2 CASSLRGGRARETQYF TGTGCCAGCAGCTTAAGAGGCGGGAGGGCCCGTGAGACCCAGTACTTC
. TRBJ1-3 TRBV7-9 . CASSLVLQTGNTIYF TGTGCCAGCAGCTTAGTTTTACAGACTGGAAACACCATATATTTT
. TRBJ1-2 TRBV2 . CASNPTQGNYGYTF TGTGCCAGCAACCCTACTCAGGGAAACTATGGCTACACCTTC
. TRBJ2-7 TRBV5-1 TRBD1 CASSLGPTGPLEEQYF TGCGCCAGCAGCTTGGGGCCGACAGGGCCCCTTGAGGAGCAGTACTTC
. TRBJ2-7 TRBV3-1/TRBV3-2 TRBD2 CASSRSHLAGSAYEQYF TGTGCCAGCAGCCGCTCCCACCTAGCGGGATCCGCCTACGAGCAGTACTTC
. TRBJ2-7 TRBV6-6 . CASSYTAGTSYEQYF TGTGCCAGCAGTTACACAGCAGGGACTTCCTACGAGCAGTACTTC
. TRBJ2-2 TRBV5-4 . CASSLGQSQGELFF TGTGCCAGCAGCTTGGGCCAGAGCCAAGGGGAGCTGTTTTTT
. TRBJ1-1 TRBV21-1 . CASSKRDRGNTEAFF TGTGCCAGCAGCAAAAGGGACAGGGGTAACACTGAAGCTTTCTTT
. TRBJ2-7 TRBV20-1 TRBD2 CSASSGGLAGLSYEQYF TGCAGTGCTAGTTCCGGGGGACTAGCGGGCCTATCCTACGAGCAGTACTTC
. TRBJ2-3 TRBV5-4 TRBD1 CASSSTGTGGEADTQYF TGTGCCAGCAGCTCTACCGGGACAGGGGGGGAGGCAGATACGCAGTATTTT
. TRBJ1-1 TRBV28 TRBD1 CASSPRTGIEAFF TGTGCCAGCAGCCCCAGGACAGGCATTGAAGCTTTCTTT
. TRBJ1-5 TRBV2 . CASSIRRVDQPQHF TGTGCCAGCAGTATCAGGAGGGTAGATCAGCCCCAGCATTTT
. TRBJ1-2 TRBV20-1 TRBD1 CSASRDSLTGYTF TGCAGTGCTAGTCGGGACAGTCTCACGGGGTACACCTTC
. TRBJ2-7 TRBV18 . CASSPKGDPTSYEQYF TGTGCCAGCTCACCAAAAGGAGATCCCACCTCCTACGAGCAGTACTTC
. TRBJ1-3 TRBV12-3/TRBV12-4 . CASSLKNGNTIYF TGTGCCAGCAGTTTAAAGAATGGAAACACCATATATTTT
once TRBJ1-6 TRBV23-1 . CASSPKTGYNSPLHF TGCGCCAGCAGCCCTAAAACAGGGTATAATTCACCCCTCCACTTT
. TRBJ1-3 TRBV11-2 TRBD1 CASSLVQGRSGNTIYF TGTGCCAGCAGCTTAGTACAGGGGAGGTCTGGAAACACCATATATTTT
. TRBJ1-1 TRBV4-1 TRBD1 CASSRAGGAFTEAFF TGCGCCAGCAGCCGGGCAGGGGGCGCGTTCACTGAAGCTTTCTTT
once TRBJ1-2 TRBV5-4 TRBD1 CASSLGGVHYGYTF TGTGCCAGCAGCTTAGGGGGCGTCCATTATGGCTACACCTTC